This T cell receptor beta chain was sequenced during a study of response to subunit inactivated influenza vaccine. TCRdb re-analysed the RT-PCR reads in MiXCR, keeping a single row per CDR3 protein. The sample has hundreds of thousands of distinct CDR3 sequences, about 11% seen once. This clonotype was seen repeatedly, ten times or more. Germline CDR1 reads GTSNPN; CDR2 reads SVGIG (reference sequence). The CDR3 contains 15 residues. V gave up 6 bases and J gave up 0 bases, with 14 bases separating them. This sample also appeared in a second study, on T cells expressing NK-cell markers. That study reports: TCR beta cDNA was made by 5'RACE template switching with UMIs. Repertoires of TCR beta were obtained from T cells sorted as CD3+CD56+NKG2C+, CD3+CD56+NKG2C- and CD3+CD56-NKG2C+. Sequencing covered eight donors, seven HCMV-seropositive and one seronegative. In several donors, dominant clonotypes made up about 25-60.1% of CD3+CD56-NKG2C+ cells.

This TCR derives from a man aged 45-65 years who received an inactivated influenza vaccine. The starting material was PBMCs from blood, obtained on the day of vaccination. The J gene is TRBJ2-2, the V gene TRBV30; D perhaps matches TRBD1 (5 bases). This CDR3 is CACQFGATNTGELFF. The CDR3, as DNA: TGTGCCTGCCAGTTTGGGGCCACGAACACCGGGGAGCTGTTTTTT.